This TCR beta chain was retrieved from a study of blood T cell repertoires in COVID-19. Here immunoSEQ multiplex PCR was the method, and the copy in TCRdb shows in-frame clones only, minus some. The sample gives 450,000 to 500,000 clones, approximately 83% of which show up once; 3% to 3.5% is in the top ten. The specimen was peripheral blood. This clonotype originated in a human donor in a cohort sampled during active COVID-19.

The CDR3 DNA sequence: TGCGCCAGCAGTGAGATCCCCCTCGGACAGGGATTTGTGGAAGCTTTCTTT. Translating gives CASSEIPLGQGFVEAFF. The chain is built from TRBV10-2 and TRBJ1-1, with 8 bases identical to TRBD1. Germline CDR1 is WSHSY and CDR2 is SAAADI. There are 17 residues in the CDR3. V shed 2 bases and J 8 bases; nucleotides not matched to a gene: 16.